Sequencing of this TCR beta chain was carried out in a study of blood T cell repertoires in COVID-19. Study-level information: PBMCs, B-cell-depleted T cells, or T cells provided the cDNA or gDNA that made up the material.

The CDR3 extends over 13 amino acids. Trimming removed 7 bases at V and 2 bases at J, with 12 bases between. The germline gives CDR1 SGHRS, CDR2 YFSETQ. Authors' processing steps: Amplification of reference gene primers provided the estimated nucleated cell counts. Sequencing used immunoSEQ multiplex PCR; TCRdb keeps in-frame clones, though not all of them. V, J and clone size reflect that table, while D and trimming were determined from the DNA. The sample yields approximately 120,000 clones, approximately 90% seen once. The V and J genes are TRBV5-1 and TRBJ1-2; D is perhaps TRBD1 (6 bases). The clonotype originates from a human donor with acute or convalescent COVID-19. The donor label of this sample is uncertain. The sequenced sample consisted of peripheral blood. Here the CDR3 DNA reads TGCGCCAGCGCACAGGGAGACAACTATGGCTACACCTTC. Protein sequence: CASAQGDNYGYTF.